The rows below give T cell receptor beta chains drawn from one sample of a study of blood T cell repertoires in COVID-19. Generated by immunoSEQ multiplex PCR, the TCRdb table keeps only in-frame clones and is missing some. The table lists about 86,000 clones, over 70% of them singletons. The source material was peripheral blood. The source of these receptors is a woman of 80 years or more with active or convalescent COVID-19. Each CDR3 is given with its conserved first and last residue. D genes are given only for firm matches. Not every row has a clone size; where given, it reads once, few, many or a size class.

clone_size j_call d_call v_call cdr3_aa cdr3_nt
- TRBJ2-3 - TRBV12-2 CASRLVKTRGTDTQYF TGTGCAAGTCGCTTAGTAAAGACCCGGGGCACAGATACGCAGTATTTT
few TRBJ1-2 - TRBV4-1 CASSQGRDYGYTF TGCGCCAGCAGCCAAGGGAGGGACTATGGCTACACCTTC
few TRBJ1-2 - TRBV28 CASSLLGGTYGYTF TGTGCCAGCAGTTTGTTGGGGGGGACCTATGGCTACACCTTC
- TRBJ1-4 TRBD1 TRBV4-1 CASSQGNRGTTNEKLFF TGCGCCAGCAGCCAAGGCAACAGGGGAACAACTAATGAAAAACTGTTTTTT
- TRBJ1-6 - TRBV7-9 CASSSLGGSPLHF TGTGCCAGCAGCTCGTTGGGGGGGTCACCCCTCCACTTT
- TRBJ1-2 TRBD1 TRBV18 CASSPDRDGYTF TGTGCCAGCTCACCCGACAGGGACGGCTACACCTTC
once TRBJ1-1 - TRBV29-1 CSSWGLMNTEAFF TGCAGCTCCTGGGGGCTGATGAACACTGAAGCTTTCTTT
- TRBJ2-7 TRBD2 TRBV7-8 CASSLLAGGPSYEQYF TGTGCCAGCAGCTTATTAGCGGGAGGGCCCTCCTACGAGCAGTACTTC
few TRBJ2-6 TRBD1 TRBV19 CASSSDRVLSGANVLTF TGTGCCAGTAGTTCGGACAGGGTCCTCTCTGGGGCCAACGTCCTGACTTTC
- TRBJ1-1 - TRBV18 CASSPLQDTEAFF TGTGCCAGCTCACCGTTACAGGACACTGAAGCTTTCTTT